This T cell receptor (beta chain) was obtained from a study of identical twins. Study-level findings and limits: Sharing of beta out-of-frame sequences by twins showed a weaker excess. Whereas memory repertoires showed no such difference, abundant cord blood beta clonotypes carried fewer insertions.

CDR1 is SEHNR, CDR2 FQNEAQ, per germline (reference sequence). The CDR3 loop spans 14 amino acids. The ends were cut back, 6 bases at V and 0 bases at J, with 10 bases in the middle. Addition of a universal primer site occurred through template switching, and cDNA carried unique molecular identifiers. TCRdb recomputed calls from the 5' RACE reads with MiXCR, one row per CDR3 protein. The sample includes fewer than 350,000 distinct CDR3 sequences, about 8.1% of them seen just once. This clonotype was counted only a few times. Antigen unknown. All donors were healthy, and all were Caucasian. This sample also appeared in a second study, on yellow fever vaccine responses in identical twins.

The sequenced sample consisted of memory (CD45RO+) T cells sorted from blood. The receptor comes from a woman in her late teens or twenties in good health. The chain carries TRBV7-9 and TRBJ2-3, with D unclear. DNA of the CDR3: TGTGCCAGCAGGTCACCGGACAGCACAGATACGCAGTATTTT. Protein: CASRSPDSTDTQYF.